This T cell receptor beta chain was recorded in a study of patients and donors after allogeneic stem cell transplantation. With 5 bases removed from V and 1 base from J, the gap between germline ends came to 16 bases. The CDR3 runs 16 residues. CDR1 is SGHAT and CDR2 is FQNNGV in the germline V gene. TCRdb independently ran MiXCR on the RT-PCR reads; one entry per CDR3 protein. The sample records about 110,000 distinct CDR3 sequences, approximately 40% being singletons. The genes are TRBV11-2 and TRBJ2-3; no firm D call. Input material: blood, either unsorted or a sorted T cell fraction (not recorded which). The receptor comes from a human donor who was either an allogeneic HSCT recipient or a stem cell or donor lymphocyte infusion donor (not recorded which). It is not recorded whose cells these are; they may come from a transplant donor. As DNA, the CDR3 is TGTGCCAGCAGCACTATTAAATATCGGGGCACAGATACGCAGTATTTT. Amino acids: CASSTIKYRGTDTQYF.